The rows below give T cell receptor beta chains drawn from one sample of a study of blood T cell repertoires in COVID-19. Repertoires were generated with immunoSEQ multiplex PCR, while TCRdb's copy carries only in-frame clones and drops some. This table holds a few hundred thousand clones, over 80% found once. Material: PBMCs or T cells enriched from blood (not recorded which). The receptors here all came from a middle-aged woman who had been exposed to COVID-19. Each CDR3 is given with its conserved first and last residue. Expanded clones are given a class, and other clones once, few, many or no size at all.

abundance	v_gene	j_gene	CDR3aa
-	TRBV21-1	TRBJ1-1	CASSNNPAGHTEAFF
-	TRBV7-2	TRBJ1-4	CASSLAPFGGSEKLFF
-	TRBV5-1	TRBJ2-3	CASSRGQGTDTQYF
few	TRBV6-5	TRBJ2-7	CASSYSVTGEYEQYF
-	TRBV5-1	TRBJ1-1	CASSSVPQGAGTEAFF
many	TRBV25-1	TRBJ1-2	CASSDPGQGGYGYTF
-	TRBV7-9	TRBJ1-1	CASSQETGSGGAFF
once	TRBV7-9	TRBJ2-5	CASSLSGTSLETQYF
-	TRBV7-7	TRBJ2-5	CASSLGFGGKETQYF
-	TRBV27	TRBJ1-1	CASSYRLDGTEAFF
-	TRBV18	TRBJ2-3	CASSPLVRGTDTQYF
-	TRBV5-4	TRBJ1-2	CAGRGTGDFYYTF
-	TRBV5-4	TRBJ2-5	CASSSGQVQYF
-	TRBV7-3	TRBJ2-3	CASSSNSGGTDGTDTQYF
-	TRBV14	TRBJ2-3	CASSQRRTGPSTDTQYF
few	TRBV7-9	TRBJ1-2	CASSPTGVGPYGYTF
few	TRBV7-9	TRBJ2-7	CASSLDTGGVYEQYF
once	TRBV19	TRBJ2-6	CASSSVRSSGANVLTF
-	TRBV6-6	TRBJ1-6	CASSIQGGALHF
-	TRBV12-3/TRBV12-4	TRBJ1-2	CASRLQGVGGYTF
once	TRBV9	TRBJ1-2	CASSSTGLYGYTF
-	TRBV5-4	TRBJ1-4	CASSLYWTGNEKLFF
-	TRBV3-1/TRBV3-2	TRBJ2-7	CASSRDRPGVNEQYF
-	TRBV19	TRBJ1-4	CASSLWGDRGEKLFF
-	TRBV5-1	TRBJ1-1	CASSLTGGNTEAFF
-	TRBV5-1	TRBJ2-1	CASSLGGTAYNEQFF
-	TRBV23-1	TRBJ2-7	CASSRGGLPSSYEQYF
-	TRBV5-5	TRBJ2-7	CASSLGQAFSYEQYF
-	TRBV24-1	TRBJ2-5	CATSDFGSQETQYF
once	TRBV12-3/TRBV12-4	TRBJ2-6	CASTLSGANVLTF
-	TRBV5-5	TRBJ2-5	CASSSALAGGQETQYF
-	TRBV30	TRBJ1-1	CAWRTYTGGTEAFF
-	TRBV5-8	TRBJ2-7	CASSQIGGAASQYF
-	TRBV28	TRBJ2-7	CASSRPGGSVEQYF
few	TRBV24-1	TRBJ1-5	CATSDKTVSNQPQHF
-	TRBV28	TRBJ1-2	CASSLFSGTGENYGYTF
-	TRBV19	TRBJ2-2	CASSIRGSNTGELFF
-	TRBV3-1/TRBV3-2	TRBJ2-2	CASSQPRGIVGELFF
-	TRBV4-3	TRBJ1-2	CASSQEGQGGYTF
-	TRBV7-8	TRBJ1-3	CASSRASGFGNTIYF
-	TRBV11-2	TRBJ2-7	CASSPPRGGARTYEQYF
-	TRBV27	TRBJ2-1	CASSSSGSSYNEQFF
-	TRBV29-1	TRBJ1-2	CSVPDRRGGYTF
once	TRBV24-1	TRBJ1-3	CATSDPSRDSGGNTIYF
-	TRBV11-3	TRBJ1-2	CASRLTGENGYTF
-	TRBV6-1	TRBJ2-7	CASSGGVGTGGYEQYF
-	TRBV4-3	TRBJ2-1	CASSQSATGGKGNEQFF
-	TRBV7-9	TRBJ1-4	CASSTDDRGAEKLFF
-	TRBV4-1	TRBJ1-4	CASSPSGDEKLFF
-	TRBV7-8	TRBJ1-2	CASSPDRRGYTF
-	TRBV27	TRBJ2-3	CASSPLAGGFKDTQYF
-	TRBV7-2	TRBJ1-5	CASSPDSSSYSNQPQHF
once	TRBV4-3	TRBJ1-2	CASSQEGTGRYGYTF
-	TRBV5-1	TRBJ2-1	CASSSSGRVKLYNEQFF